This T cell receptor (beta chain) was captured in a study of blood T cell repertoires in COVID-19 (dated by TCRdb to about 2020). Broadly, across the study: Samples from collaborators originated in the United States, Italy and Spain and spanned both the acute and convalescent phases of COVID-19. The prospective study material was composed of cDNA or gDNA derived from T cells, B-cell-depleted T cells, or PBMCs. Deeply sampled blood TCRbeta repertoires from subjects exposed to, actively infected with, or recovered from COVID-19 were included in the dataset. A freely available public database, intended as a resource for researchers studying the immune response to SARS-CoV-2, is where the repertoires were released. Samples were obtained from the ongoing ImmuneRACE study (first 160 participants) and from about 1,300 subjects provided by 6 global collaborators. Nearly every sample came with metadata listing a de-identified subject ID, COVID-19 status, age in years and sex. Where available, HLA class I and class II types were taken from metadata supplied by the sample provider and were not determined by assay-based typing. Overall study results and their limits: Clinical and demographic metadata were provided uncurated, with the amount varying by source and participant.

Comment on this clone: Its cognate antigen has yet to be identified. No quality values exist for individual bases; no much larger clone is one base distant.

Each collaborating institution followed its own protocols to collect whole blood in K2EDTA tubes. Collaborator samples were shipped for TCRbeta analysis as frozen whole blood, isolated PBMCs, or DNA extracted from either sample type. TCRbeta CDR3 regions were amplified from genomic DNA using the immunoSEQ Assay, a bias-controlled multiplex PCR. Under the source paper's analysis protocol: The number of nucleated cells in each sample was estimated by amplification of reference gene primers within the assay. Sequence reads were collapsed and filtered to measure the absolute abundance of every unique TCRbeta CDR3 rearrangement. Productive Simpson clonality was computed per sample as the square root of Simpson's diversity index over productive rearrangements. The table comes from immuneACCESS by way of TCRdb, which keeps in-frame sequences with V and J called. Part of the clones is missing from these tables; in studies checked, under half for an unresolved V gene and the rest for unknown reasons. V and J calls and clone size are given by that table; D and trimming were obtained from the DNA. The sample table shows 150,000 to 200,000 clones, and around 79% are seen once. 17% of the sample belongs to the ten largest clones.

The sequenced sample consisted of peripheral blood. The origin of this receptor is a man between 60 and 75 years old with active or convalescent COVID-19.

The DNA sequence is TGTGCCAGCAAGGAGGACCTCAAGAGTGACGAGCAGTACTTC. Protein translation: CASKEDLKSDEQYF. The V and J genes are TRBV21-1 and TRBJ2-7; the table's D call of TRBD2 was not tested on the DNA. TRBV21-1 is deemed a pseudogene. Inclusive of the bounding cysteine and phenylalanine, the CDR3 is 14 residues long. CDR3 DNA is the only sequence kept; it has 42 bases, read in frame from the first base.